This TCR beta chain emerged from a study of breast tumors, draining lymph nodes, adjacent tissues (dated by TCRdb to 2016 to 2017). General notes on the study: The study compared TCR beta repertoires across tumor, adjacent nontumor tissue and axillary lymph nodes from breast cancer patients. In human breast cancer, the study set out to assess how tumor, surrounding tissue and draining lymph node repertoires relate to one another and whether T cells might be exchanged between them.

Instrument used: Illumina HiSeq 2000. TCR beta chain libraries were generated through multiplex PCR amplification. High-throughput sequencing was used to analyze the amplified TCR beta chain products. TCRdb reanalyzed the raw reads on its own, using fastp at Q25 for trimming and MiXCR for clone calling, and kept in-frame beta chains. Identical CDR3 protein sequences are pooled into one entry, listed with their most common genes and DNA. For this sample the table gives about 180,000 distinct CDR3 sequences, of which approximately 30% were detected only once. The ten largest clones take up roughly 4.3% of the sample. With respect to this clonotype: No cognate antigen has been identified for it. No much larger clone exists at a distance of one base, and base qualities are not known.

The CDR3 covers 14 residues, taking in both the cysteine and the phenylalanine. Only the CDR3 DNA stays, 42 bases, in frame from base 1. V drops 2 bases and J drops 1 base, leaving 8 bases in between. Per the germline V gene, SGHTA is the CDR1 and FQGNSA is the CDR2. Lymph node samples were obtained from the axillary draining lymph nodes of breast cancer patients. The paper's findings and limits, for the study overall: The study presented the conclusion that tumor T cells originate in lymph nodes as consistent with a hypothesis, not as something directly demonstrated. In luminal-like breast cancer, tumor and nontumor tissue repertoires resembled each other significantly more than in basal-like breast cancer. Tumor T-cell repertoires showed less diversity than lymph node repertoires and more diversity than nontumor tissue repertoires, and tumor T-cell repertoires showed preferential V and J gene usage. The data were considered consistent with most tumor T cells being derived from the lymph node and subsequently expanding within tumor tissue.

The origin of this receptor is a female donor with breast cancer. Some clones in this sample may be carry-over from other donors' samples. Recombination joined TRBV7-2 with TRBJ1-1; the D gene is possibly TRBD1, with 6 bases matching. Sequenced input: axillary lymph node tissue. The DNA sequence is given as TGTGCCAGCAGCTTATTGACAGGGAACACTGAAGCTTTCTTT. Its protein reads: CASSLLTGNTEAFF.